The 14 T cell receptor beta chains listed next were all sequenced from one sample in a study of blood T cell repertoires in COVID-19. Method: immunoSEQ multiplex PCR; TCRdb's copy keeps in-frame clones and lacks some. The table has under 200,000 clones, approximately 90% seen once; the top ten hold roughly 5.5%. Sample: peripheral blood. The receptors here all came from a man in his forties or fifties with active or convalescent COVID-19.

The chain has TRBV6-5 and TRBJ2-5, with TRBD2 matching 7 bases. CDR3 size: 15 residues. The germline gives CDR1 MNHEY, CDR2 SVGAGI. After removal of 5 bases from V and 5 bases from J, the junction contained 11 bases not matched to a gene. CDR3 nucleotides: TGTGCCAGCAGTCAAAATTCGGCGGGGGTTGAGACCCAGTACTTC. Translating gives CASSQNSAGVETQYF.

The V and J genes are TRBV12-3 or TRBV12-4 and TRBJ2-1, with a possible D match to TRBD1 (6 bases). The germline V and J ends were trimmed by 7 bases and 5 bases, with 9 bases remaining between them. This CDR3 comprises 12 residues. This CDR3 reads CASTRGDNEQFF. The CDR3, as DNA: TGTGCCAGCACCAGGGGAGACAATGAGCAGTTCTTC.

The rearrangement joins TRBV7-8 to TRBJ1-1; possibly TRBD1 for D (5 bases). The CDR3 is 13 residues long. CDR1 is SGHVS and CDR2 is FQNEAQ in the germline V gene. V lost 3 bases and J lost 4, with 9 bases in between. The CDR3 region is CASSFWGGTEAFF. In DNA form, the CDR3 reads TGTGCCAGCAGCTTTTGGGGGGGCACTGAAGCTTTCTTT.

The chain joins TRBV18 to TRBJ1-2, with 9 bases fitting TRBD1. CDR1 is KGHSH, CDR2 LQKENI, per germline. J was trimmed by 0 bases and V by 2 bases; bases with no gene match: 1. This CDR3 has 15 residues. As DNA, the CDR3 is TGTGCCAGCTCACCAAGGGACAGGGCTAACTATGGCTACACCTTC. It yields the protein CASSPRDRANYGYTF. Full variable domain (missing parts from reference TRBV18 and TRBJ1-2): NAGVMQNPRHLVRRRGQEARLRCSPMKGHSHVYWYRQLPEEGLKFMVYLQKENIIDESGMPKERFSAEFPKEGPSILRIQQVVRGDSAAYFCASSPRDRANYGYTFGSGTRLTVV.

This chain joins TRBV7-8 and TRBJ2-3; D might be TRBD1 (6 bases). The CDR3 is 16 residues long. V was shortened by 2 bases and J by 3 bases, with 15 bases between the two germline ends. Per germline, CDR1 SGHVS and CDR2 FQNEAQ. The CDR3 bases are TGTGCCAGCAGCTTACGCCCCGGACAGATAACAGATACGCAGTATTTT. It encodes CASSLRPGQITDTQYF.

The genes are TRBV7-9 and TRBJ2-2, with a weak D call TRBD1 (6 bases). The length of the CDR3 is 13 residues. V was cut by 5 bases and J by 5 bases, with 9 bases left in between. Germline loops: CDR1 SEHNR, CDR2 FQNEAQ (reference sequence). The CDR3 bases are TGTGCCAGCAGCCTACAGGGAACCGGGGAGCTGTTTTTT. Amino acid sequence: CASSLQGTGELFF.

The chain joins TRBV7-2 to TRBJ1-5; TRBD1 aligns across 9 bases. The ends lost 5 bases at V and 2 bases at J; junction bases unmatched: 1. CDR3 length: 14 amino acids. The V gene's germline CDR1 is SGHTA and CDR2 FQGNSA. CDR3 bases: TGTGCCAGCAGCAGACAGGGGGGCAATCAGCCCCAGCATTTT. Protein product: CASSRQGGNQPQHF.

The chain is built from TRBV6-5 and TRBJ2-1, with D possibly TRBD2 on 5 matching bases. CDR1 and CDR2 from the germline V gene are MNHEY and SVGAGI. Trimming pared 3 bases from V and 7 bases from J, leaving 13 bases between. The CDR3 is 14 residues long. The CDR3 loop reads CASSYWGERNEQFF. CDR3 nucleotide sequence: TGTGCCAGCAGTTATTGGGGAGAGCGTAATGAGCAGTTCTTC.

The rearrangement joins TRBV28 to TRBJ1-4, with D maybe TRBD1 (5 bases). Trimming removed 6 bases from V and 2 bases from J, with 13 bases in between. In germline, CDR1 is MDHEN, CDR2 SYDVKM. This CDR3 is 15 amino acids long. CDR3 nucleotides: TGTGCCAGCAGCAGGCTTGGGGCGACTAATGAAAAACTGTTTTTT. Its translation is CASSRLGATNEKLFF. Combining the CDR3 with reference TRBV28 and TRBJ1-4 gives the whole variable domain DVKVTQSSRYLVKRTGEKVFLECVQDMDHENMFWYRQDPGLGLRLIYFSYDVKMKEKGDIPEGYSVSREKKERFSLILESASTNQTSMYLCASSRLGATNEKLFFGSGTQLSVL.

The J gene is TRBJ2-1, the V gene TRBV19; 8 positions match TRBD1. Germline CDR1 is LNHDA and CDR2 is SQIVND (reference sequence). With V trimmed by 3 bases and J by 6 bases, 7 bases remained unmatched. The CDR3 is 15 residues long. The CDR3 is CASSIGGQGRNEQFF. The CDR3 DNA is TGTGCCAGTAGTATTGGCGGACAGGGTCGCAATGAGCAGTTCTTC.

The V call is TRBV19, the J call TRBJ1-1, with 7 nucleotides matching TRBD1. This CDR3 region has 16 residues. Looked up from germline, CDR1 is LNHDA and CDR2 is SQIVND (reference sequence). Trimming removed 0 bases from V and 0 bases from J; junction bases left unmatched: 4. CDR3 sequence: CASSIDRGRMNTEAFF. For the CDR3, the DNA is TGTGCCAGTAGTATAGATAGGGGGCGGATGAACACTGAAGCTTTCTTT.

The chain couples TRBV3-1 (or the pseudogene TRBV3-2) to TRBJ2-3; 9 bases are a match to TRBD2. This CDR3 is 20 amino acids long. Trimming at V came to 0 bases and at J to 0 bases, leaving 13 bases not matched to a gene. From germline, CDR1 is LGHDT and CDR2 YNNKEL (reference sequence). The CDR3 is CASSQDWRLAGRVSTDTQYF. The DNA for the CDR3 is TGTGCCAGCAGCCAAGATTGGAGGCTAGCGGGGCGCGTTAGCACAGATACGCAGTATTTT.

V gene TRBV5-1 combines with J gene TRBJ2-7; D unclear. Germline V gene lookup returns CDR1 SGHRS and CDR2 YFSETQ. V lost 1 base, J lost 2 bases, and 10 bases lay in between. The CDR3 extends over 14 amino acids. Here the CDR3 DNA reads TGCGCCAGCAGCTTGAAGCAGGCCCCCTACGAGCAGTACTTC. Its protein is CASSLKQAPYEQYF.

This rearrangement joins TRBV6-2 or TRBV6-3 to TRBJ1-1; possibly TRBD1 for D (5 bases). This CDR3 comprises 14 residues. Germline-derived CDR1 and CDR2 are MNHEY and SVGEGT. Trimming stripped 0 bases from V and 5 bases from J, with 10 bases between. In nucleotides, the CDR3 is TGTGCCAGCAGTTACTCTGGGGAGGGGACTGAAGCTTTCTTT. Translating it yields CASSYSGEGTEAFF.